Below are 23 T cell receptor beta chains sequenced from a single sample in a study of T cells in Graves' hyperthyroidism and ophthalmopathy. RNA transcripts provided the source from which TCR beta CDR3 regions were amplified. HTBI primers were used for first-round RT-PCR of the TCR CDR3. TCRdb processed the multiplex PCR reads anew with MiXCR; each CDR3 protein has one entry. The sample contains 300,000 to 400,000 distinct CDR3 sequences, roughly 15% of which appear only once. Input material: blood. Receptor source: a woman aged 25 to 45 with Graves' ophthalmopathy.

This clonotype was found many times. The chain is built from TRBV28 and TRBJ1-5; 8 bases agree with TRBD1. The V and J ends lost 2 bases and 6 bases, in that order; junction bases with no gene match: 15. Germline CDR1 reads MDHEN; CDR2 reads SYDVKM. The CDR3 covers 18 residues. In DNA, the CDR3 is TGTGCCAGCAGTTTAGATTCCAGGTTCGGCAGGGGGCTTCAGCCCCAGCATTTT. Translating it yields CASSLDSRFGRGLQPQHF.

This clonotype appeared a few times. This chain joins TRBV7-3 and TRBJ1-1; 8 nucleotides line up with TRBD1. CDR1 and CDR2 from the germline V gene are SGHTA and FQGTGA. The CDR3 runs 15 residues. V dropped 5 bases and J dropped 4; count of bases not matched to a gene: 9. The CDR3 nucleotides are TGTGCCAGCAGCATGACAGGGGCCCCGGGCACTGAAGCTTTCTTT. Protein product: CASSMTGAPGTEAFF. The full variable domain, completed using reference TRBV7-3 and TRBJ1-1, is GAGVSQTPSNKVTEKGKYVELRCDPISGHTALYWYRQSLGQGPEFLIYFQGTGAADDSGLPNDRFFAVRPEGSVSTLKIQRTERGDSAVYLCASSMTGAPGTEAFFGQGTRLTVV.

In its sample, this clonotype was seen many times. The chain employs TRBV2 and TRBJ1-1, with D perhaps matching TRBD1 (5 bases). Germline V lookup: CDR1 SNHLY, CDR2 FYNNEI. Trimming took off 6 bases at V and 7 bases at J, with 15 bases between the two ends. This CDR3 contains 13 residues. The CDR3 DNA is TGTGCCAGCAGACCCTCCGGGGGAGGTGAAGCTTTCTTT. Encoded protein: CASRPSGGGEAFF. The complete variable domain, with remaining parts taken from reference TRBV2 and TRBJ1-1, reads EPEVTQTPSHQVTQMGQEVILRCVPISNHLYFYWYRQILGQKVEFLVSFYNNEISEKSEIFDDQFSVERPDGSNFTLKIRSTKLEDSAMYFCASRPSGGGEAFFGQGTRLTVV.

This clonotype was observed many times. The chain recombines TRBV2 with TRBJ2-2, with TRBD2 identical over 8 bases. The CDR3 contains 15 residues. Germline CDR1 SNHLY, CDR2 FYNNEI. Trimming removed 4 bases from V and 7 bases from J; junction bases left unmatched: 8. The CDR3, as DNA: TGTGCCAGCAGTGTCGCGGGGGGAGTTGGCGGGGAGCTGTTTTTT. Its translation is CASSVAGGVGGELFF.

This clonotype was recorded at least ten times. V and J are TRBV5-5 and TRBJ2-3; D unclear. Germline V gives CDR1 SGHKS, CDR2 YYEKEE (reference sequence). CDR3 length: 15 residues. The V and J ends lost 1 base and 4 bases respectively, with 13 bases between them. The CDR3 DNA follows: TGTGCCAGCAGCTTGTCATGGGCGACCGCAGATACGCAGTATTTT. It encodes CASSLSWATADTQYF.

This clonotype was counted at least ten times. This chain connects TRBV27 to TRBJ1-6; maybe TRBD1 (5 bases). CDR1 MNHEY and CDR2 SMNVEV come from the germline V gene (reference sequence). Trimming removed 2 bases from V and 8 bases from J, with 7 bases in between. There are 13 residues in the CDR3. CDR3 in amino acids: CASSLQGYSPLHF. The CDR3 DNA sequence: TGTGCCAGCAGTTTACAGGGTTATTCACCCCTCCACTTT.

The rearrangement links TRBV2 to TRBJ1-4; D is uncertain. The V and J ends lost 5 bases and 8 bases respectively, with 12 bases between them. The length of the CDR3 is 13 residues. The germline gives CDR1 SNHLY, CDR2 FYNNEI. The CDR3 loop reads CASSPPDGEKLFF. The CDR3 nucleotides read TGTGCCAGCAGTCCTCCTGACGGGGAAAAACTGTTTTTT.

This clonotype was observed at least ten times. This rearrangement joins TRBV18 to TRBJ1-2; no clear D gene. Germline CDR1 KGHSH, CDR2 LQKENI. The CDR3 spans 13 residues. Trimming took 4 bases from V and 4 from J, leaving 10 bases between them. CDR3 DNA: TGTGCCAGCTCACTTGGCCCTTCCTATGGCTACACCTTC. Translated: CASSLGPSYGYTF. The complete variable domain, with remaining parts taken from reference TRBV18 and TRBJ1-2, reads NAGVMQNPRHLVRRRGQEARLRCSPMKGHSHVYWYRQLPEEGLKFMVYLQKENIIDESGMPKERFSAEFPKEGPSILRIQQVVRGDSAAYFCASSLGPSYGYTFGSGTRLTVV.

The V gene is TRBV28, the J gene TRBJ1-4; maybe TRBD1 (5 bases). Germline CDR1 reads MDHEN; CDR2 reads SYDVKM. V was shortened by 4 bases and J by 0 bases, with 9 bases between the two germline ends. The CDR3 extends over 15 amino acids. As DNA, the CDR3 is TGTGCCAGCAGTTCGGGGGGGGCAACTAATGAAAAACTGTTTTTT. This sequence encodes CASSSGGATNEKLFF. Using reference TRBV28 and TRBJ1-4 for the parts outside the CDR3, the full variable domain is DVKVTQSSRYLVKRTGEKVFLECVQDMDHENMFWYRQDPGLGLRLIYFSYDVKMKEKGDIPEGYSVSREKKERFSLILESASTNQTSMYLCASSSGGATNEKLFFGSGTQLSVL.

A remark on this clonotype: A much larger clone differs by one base, so this may be a read error. This rearrangement joins TRBV5-5 to TRBJ2-5; D tentatively reads TRBD1 or TRBD2 (5 bases each). The CDR3 is 16 residues long. Germline-derived CDR1 and CDR2 are SGHKS and YYEKEE (reference sequence). Trimming stripped 4 bases from V and 5 bases from J, with 21 bases between. The DNA of the CDR3 is TGTGCCAGCAGCCGGGGACCCTCCAAGGCAGAGGAGACCCAGTACTTC. This sequence encodes CASSRGPSKAEETQYF.

The sample holds a few counts of this clonotype. This chain links TRBV5-1 with TRBJ1-6; TRBD1 matches 7 bases. CDR1 SGHRS and CDR2 YFSETQ come from the germline V gene. V was pared by 4 bases and J by 10 bases, with 5 bases of the junction left unmatched. This CDR3 is built from 13 residues. CDR3 nucleotides: TGCGCCAGCAGCCCCACAGGGGCCTCACCCCTCCACTTT. Protein sequence: CASSPTGASPLHF.

This clonotype came up many times. The gene calls are TRBV11-2 and TRBJ2-2, with D tentatively TRBD1 (7 bases). This CDR3 region has 15 residues. Germline-derived CDR1 and CDR2 are SGHAT and FQNNGV. The V gene lost 5 bases and the J gene lost 6 bases, with 16 bases spanning the gap. CDR3 bases: TGTGCCAGCAGCCTGGGGGCAGGGGGGTCCGGGGAGCTGTTTTTT. It specifies CASSLGAGGSGELFF.

There are many counts of this clonotype. The rearrangement joins TRBV20-1 to TRBJ2-1; no definite D call. Germline CDR1 and CDR2: DFQATT and SNEGSKA (reference sequence). The CDR3 contains 14 residues. V lost 1 base and J 1 base, leaving 8 bases between the germline ends. The CDR3 loop reads CSARVLGSYNEQFF. The CDR3 DNA reads TGCAGTGCTAGAGTTCTGGGTTCCTACAATGAGCAGTTCTTC.

Ten or more counts support this clonotype. The V and J genes are TRBV12-3 or TRBV12-4 and TRBJ2-3; 7 bases align to TRBD2. This CDR3 is built from 11 residues. After removal of 6 bases from V and 9 bases from J, the junction contained 3 bases not matched to a gene. The CDR3 sequence: CASSERGTQYF. CDR3 in DNA: TGTGCCAGCAGCGAGCGGGGAACGCAGTATTTT.

This clonotype was counted ten times or more. This chain links TRBV7-8 with TRBJ1-5; D is unresolved. The V and J ends lost 5 bases and 0 bases respectively, with 11 bases between them. Per the germline V gene, CDR1 is SGHVS and CDR2 is FQNEAQ. This CDR3 is 15 amino acids long. The CDR3 DNA reads TGTGCCAGCAGCCTGACGACCGCTAGCAATCAGCCCCAGCATTTT. Encoded protein: CASSLTTASNQPQHF.

This clonotype was seen repeatedly, ten times or more. V usage is TRBV28 and J usage is TRBJ2-7, with TRBD1 as a possible D gene (5 bases). Looked up from germline, CDR1 is MDHEN and CDR2 is SYDVKM. The CDR3 has 14 amino acids. V was clipped by 2 bases and J by 2 bases, with 10 bases between them. Here the CDR3 reads CASSLLNRPYEQYF. The CDR3 region has the DNA TGTGCCAGCAGTTTACTCAACAGGCCCTACGAGCAGTACTTC.

This clonotype was picked up many times. The V gene is TRBV2, the J gene TRBJ1-1; a weak D match, TRBD1 (5 bases). Germline V lookup: CDR1 SNHLY, CDR2 FYNNEI. The CDR3 totals 13 residues. V dropped 8 bases and J dropped 0 bases, with 10 bases sitting between them. CDR3 bases: TGTGCCAGCGGGGGAATCATGAACACTGAAGCTTTCTTT. Its protein is CASGGIMNTEAFF.

This clonotype was seen repeatedly, ten times or more. This chain joins TRBV20-1 and TRBJ1-6, with TRBD1 as a possible D gene (6 bases). CDR3 length equals 15 residues. Germline values: CDR1 DFQATT, CDR2 SNEGSKA (reference sequence). V dropped 1 base and J dropped 6 bases, with 13 bases sitting between them. As DNA, the CDR3 is TGCAGTGCTAGAGTACAGGGAGGAATTAATTCACCCCTCCACTTT. Translating gives CSARVQGGINSPLHF.

In this sample, this clonotype turned up many times. The chain employs TRBV18 and TRBJ2-7; possibly TRBD1 for D (6 bases). Germline CDR1 is KGHSH and CDR2 is LQKENI. This CDR3 contains 15 residues. Deletions cut 3 bases from V and 2 bases from J, with 14 bases between. CDR3 in amino acids: CASSPDRSLAYEQYF. The CDR3 bases are TGTGCCAGCTCACCTGACAGGTCGTTAGCCTACGAGCAGTACTTC.

Ten or more counts support this clonotype. The genes are TRBV5-8 and TRBJ2-5; the D gene could be TRBD1 or TRBD2 (5 bases each). The V gene lost 1 base and the J gene lost 5 bases, with 15 bases spanning the gap. In germline, CDR1 is SGHTS, CDR2 YDEGEE. The CDR3 spans 15 residues. For the CDR3, the DNA is TGTGCCAGCAGCTTGCGGGACGGCGTGTGGGAGACCCAGTACTTC. It codes for CASSLRDGVWETQYF.

This clonotype was counted many times. The chain combines TRBV27 with TRBJ1-5; tentatively, D is TRBD1 (6 bases). CDR1 MNHEY and CDR2 SMNVEV come from the germline V gene (reference sequence). CDR3 size: 13 residues. Trimming removed 3 bases from V and 6 bases from J, with 9 bases in between. Here the CDR3 reads CASSFGGAQPQHF. The CDR3 bases are TGTGCCAGCAGTTTTGGGGGGGCTCAGCCCCAGCATTTT.

A few counts support this clonotype. The V and J genes are TRBV15 and TRBJ2-3; 12 bases match TRBD1. The CDR3 contains 16 residues. In germline, CDR1 is LNHNV, CDR2 YYDKDF (reference sequence). With 0 bases clipped from V and 10 bases from J, the junction kept 8 bases outside the gene matches. CDR3 sequence: CATSRDRGTGGPAQYF. As DNA, the CDR3 is TGTGCCACCAGCAGAGATCGCGGGACAGGGGGCCCGGCGCAGTATTTT.

This clonotype has ten or more counts. Here the CDR3 DNA reads TGTGCCAGCAGTGAATCCCGGGGGCGAGACATTCAGTACTTC. Its protein product is CASSESRGRDIQYF. The chain carries TRBV2 and TRBJ2-4, with D perhaps being TRBD1 or TRBD2 (6 bases each). Germline V gives CDR1 SNHLY, CDR2 FYNNEI. This CDR3 contains 14 residues. Trimming stripped 2 bases from V and 8 bases from J, with 13 bases between.